These T cell receptor beta chains were read from a single sample in a study of T cells after yellow fever vaccination. MiXCR, applied by TCRdb to the 5' RACE reads, yields one record per CDR3 protein. The sample holds around 600,000 distinct CDR3 sequences, roughly 12% seen once. The specimen was PBMCs, collected on the day of the yellow fever booster vaccination. Receptors originate from a man younger than 45 who received the YFV17D yellow fever vaccine. Both conserved end residues are part of each CDR3.

V gene,CDR3 protein
TRBV12-3/TRBV12-4,CASSRGLATDTQYF
TRBV9,CASSRNTGTVSYEQYF
TRBV5-1,CASKQGIYTEAFF
TRBV29-1,CSGARQTGELFF
TRBV12-3/TRBV12-4,CASSLNPGLDEQYF
TRBV5-8,CASSRRYYEQYF
TRBV21-1,CASKLTAHGYTF
TRBV11-2,CASSARLLNTGELFF
TRBV6-6,CASSWRDTQYF
TRBV7-9,CASSLGAADTGELFF
TRBV3-1,CASSLRDADTEAFF
TRBV11-1,CASSSGLAGGSYYNEQFF
TRBV20-1,CSRGNSGSVGNEQFF
TRBV4-3,CASSRTRSSYNEQFF
TRBV6-1,CASRTGQGNPEQYF
TRBV5-1,CASRKGSLDSPLHF
TRBV12-3/TRBV12-4,CASRTTGRVGNTIYF
TRBV11-2,CASSYYRTTDTQYF
TRBV5-6,CASSPGLVWTFYNEQFF
TRBV7-2,CASGATSAQYF
TRBV29-1,CSARQGIGETQYF
TRBV20-1,CSAPFADHYGYTF
TRBV9,CASSTSGRSTDTQYF
TRBV20-1,CSASGAPSTEQYF
TRBV20-1,CSAQASGYTF
TRBV7-9,CASSPGPNEQYF
TRBV7-8,CASRRLAGASEQFF
TRBV7-2,CASSLTGTGDLFF
TRBV7-6,CASSLEVGARNTEAFF
TRBV27,CASSSSTVNTEAFF
TRBV6-2/TRBV6-3,CASRRPNPGLDTGELFF
TRBV2,CASSEWAPGGVFTEAFF
TRBV12-3/TRBV12-4,CASSSFSGRDEQFF
TRBV10-2,CASSGASGRIMGDTGELFF
TRBV29-1,CSVQVGTEAFF
TRBV5-1,CASSLRQGGDTQYF
TRBV9,CASSVRRGAYEQYF
TRBV5-5,CASSLWDTPVGNQPQHF
TRBV19,CASSEGQKIQETQYF
TRBV7-2,CASSLGRGASPQHF
TRBV18,CASSPLSGNTDTQYF
TRBV18,CASSPPGARYNEQFF
TRBV5-1,CASSFGDPTYEQYF
TRBV30,CAWGPPWALHF
TRBV7-8,CASNRQTQETQYF